This T cell receptor (beta chain) derives from a study of cytomegalovirus exposure and HLA in healthy donors. Amplification used 60 Vbeta primers and 13 Jbeta primers. The assay was immunoSEQ multiplex PCR, and TCRdb's table has in-frame clones only and misses some. The sample holds roughly 160,000 clones, almost 80% seen once. The germline CDR1 and CDR2 sequences are SGHAT and FQNNGV. The CDR3 is 14 residues long. Trimming took 0 bases from V and 14 from J, leaving 14 bases between them. Sequenced sample: PBMCs. This clonotype originated in a man aged 25 to 45 in good health and CMV-seronegative. The rearrangement joins TRBV11-2 to TRBJ1-6; D may be TRBD1 (6 bases). The CDR3 DNA reads TGTGCCAGCAGCTTAGAACCCCTTTGGGACACCCTCCACTTT. Translating gives CASSLEPLWDTLHF.